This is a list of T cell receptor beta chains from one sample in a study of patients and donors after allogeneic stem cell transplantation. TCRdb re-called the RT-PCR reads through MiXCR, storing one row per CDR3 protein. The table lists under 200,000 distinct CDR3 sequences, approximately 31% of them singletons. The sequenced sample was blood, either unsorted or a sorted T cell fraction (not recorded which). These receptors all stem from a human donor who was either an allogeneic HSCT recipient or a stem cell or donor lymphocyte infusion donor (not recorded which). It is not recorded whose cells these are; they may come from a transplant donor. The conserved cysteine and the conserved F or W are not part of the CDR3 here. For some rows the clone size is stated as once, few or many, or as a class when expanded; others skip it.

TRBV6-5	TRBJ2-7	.	ASSRLAVAYEQY
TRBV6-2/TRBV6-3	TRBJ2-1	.	ASMLAGNNEQF
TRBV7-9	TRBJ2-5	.	ASRDLRGETQY
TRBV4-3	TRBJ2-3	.	ASSQEVTSGSADTQY
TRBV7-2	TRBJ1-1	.	ASSLAGLGEWRNEAF
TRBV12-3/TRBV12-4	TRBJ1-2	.	ASSLKGPWDAYT
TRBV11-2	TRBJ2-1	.	ASSFLLEQF
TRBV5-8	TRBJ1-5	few	ASSLYPQGLAQH
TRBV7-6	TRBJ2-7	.	ASSLGTSGDYEQY
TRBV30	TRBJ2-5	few	AWSSGLQETQY
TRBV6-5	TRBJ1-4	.	ASSYSVWGDPTNEKLF
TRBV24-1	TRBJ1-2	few	ATGGTDYGYT
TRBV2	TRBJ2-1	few	AVRTSGSVDEQF
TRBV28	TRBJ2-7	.	ASSLPGSQY
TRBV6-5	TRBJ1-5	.	ANTSIVCPTGNQPQH
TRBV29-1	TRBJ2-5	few	SLRLGETQY
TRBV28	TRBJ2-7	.	ASRYEISYEQY
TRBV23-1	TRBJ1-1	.	ACQRGTEAF